In its sample, the clone carrying this TCR beta chain is large. Germline V gives CDR1 MNHEY, CDR2 SMNVEV (reference sequence). V was trimmed by 5 bases and J by 6 bases, leaving 15 bases between them. The CDR3 spans 14 residues. This entry belongs to a study of coeliac disease. Produced via immunoSEQ multiplex PCR; TCRdb's table is partial and in-frame only. The profile shows about 4,000 clones, roughly 64% of them singletons. This TCR came from a woman in her 30s without celiac disease. The gene calls are TRBV27 and TRBJ2-3; tentative D call: TRBD1 (5 bases). The sequencing sample was made of lymphocytes from the gut lamina propria. CDR3 sequence reads: CASSRQTVADTQYF. CDR3 nucleotide sequence: TGTGCCAGCAGTCGACAGACTGTCGCGGATACGCAGTATTTT.